This T cell receptor (beta chain) was sequenced for a study of intratumoral heterogeneity in liver cancer. Study-wide context: In the full cohort of around 13 patients, the median age was approximately 63 years and the majority of patients were male. Of the 70 to 80 multiregional samples collected from roughly 15 HCC patients in the overall cohort, 51 were tumoral regions and roughly 20 were adjacent nontumoral regions. The study combined RNA-seq, DNA sequencing, TCR-seq and SNP array data from multiple regions of hepatocellular carcinoma specimens to study intratumor heterogeneity. The full study reports these points: Tumor region a in each sequenced patient had significantly more unique T-cell clonal expansions than region b. Overall T cell clonality did not differ significantly between tumor regions within either sequenced patient. TCR sequencing reportedly confirmed RNA-seq-based estimates of regional differences in tumor-infiltrating lymphocyte burden. A relatively low patient number and under-sampled tumor-infiltrating lymphocyte representation were acknowledged by the authors as limitations.

Samples with the label H were taken from distinct, geographically separated regions of the hepatocellular carcinoma nodule. Early-stage hepatocellular carcinoma was present in all patients, and no therapy was administered to any patient before surgical resection. The sampled areas showed no macroscopic signs of necrosis or hemorrhage. TCR sequencing (ImmunoSeq) was performed on multiple regions from a couple of patients. Frozen tissue samples from resection were taken at least 1 cm away from one another. Genomic DNA was isolated from bulk tissue with the DNeasy blood and tissue kit. This clone appeared once. Its antigen remains undetermined. Base qualities are not recorded, but no much larger clone differs from it by a single base. TCR beta chain CDR3 regions were sequenced from genomic DNA using the immunoSEQ assay. Rearranged VDJ segments were amplified with primers that anneal to V and J segments. Turning to the authors' computational methods: The ImmunoSeq Analyzer software was used to calculate clonality and richness metrics. Differentially abundant clones between regions were identified using Fisher's exact test plus a beta-binomial method for added stringency. TCRdb obtained this table from immuneACCESS and retained in-frame rearrangements with V and J assigned. These tables miss some clones; where compared with another copy, unresolved V genes account for less than half of the shortfall, and the remainder is unexplained. V and J calls plus clone size are reproduced from that table; the DNA served to infer D and trimming. The sample table holds 5,000 to 7,500 clones, of which 71% were seen once. 35% to 50% of the sample goes to the ten largest clones.

The CDR3 holds 13 amino acids from the cysteine to the phenylalanine. Only the CDR3 DNA is retained, 39 bases long and in frame from the first base. A distance of 10 bases separates the germline ends of V and J, which lose 2 bases and 6 bases respectively. Based on the germline V gene (reference sequence), the CDR1 and CDR2 sequences are MNHEY and SMNVEV. The starting material was tumor tissue, obtained before any cancer treatment. The chain is assembled from TRBV27 and TRBJ1-1; no D segment can be confidently identified. The TCR was taken from a woman in her 70s with hepatocellular carcinoma. For the CDR3, the sequence is CASSLTVLAEAFF. The sequence in DNA is TGTGCCAGCAGTTTAACAGTCCTTGCTGAAGCTTTCTTT.